The 30 T cell receptor beta chains below come from one sample, sequenced in a study of blood T cell repertoires in COVID-19 (dated by TCRdb to 2020 to 2021). Library prep was done by the immunoSEQ multiplex PCR assay. What TCRdb holds here is the immuneACCESS table cut down to in-frame rearrangements. Part of the clones is not present; checked against another copy, under half of the missing clones reflect an unresolved V gene, and the others are unexplained. The sample table holds hundreds of thousands of clones, of which around 88% were seen once. Roughly 1.2% of the sample is taken by the ten largest. The source material was PBMCs or T cells enriched from blood (not recorded which). The receptors stem from a woman in her 40s with acute COVID-19.

This chain uses TRBV7-2 with TRBJ1-2; TRBD1 agrees at 8 bases. The germline V gene encodes CDR1 SGHTA and CDR2 FQGNSA. Trimming took 5 bases from V and 8 from J; bases not matched to a gene: 10. CDR3 length equals 14 residues. DNA for the CDR3: TGTGCCAGCAGCAGCGACAGGGGCCTGAGGGGCTACACCTTC. Residues: CASSSDRGLRGYTF. The full variable domain, its missing parts supplied by reference TRBV7-2 and TRBJ1-2, is GAGVSQSPSNKVTEKGKDVELRCDPISGHTALYWYRQSLGQGLEFLIYFQGNSAPDKSGLPSDRFSAERTGGSVSTLTIQRTQQEDSAVYLCASSSDRGLRGYTFGSGTRLTVV.

J is TRBJ1-1 and V is TRBV19; the D gene is possibly TRBD1 (5 bases). V was clipped by 5 bases and J by 5 bases, with 18 bases between them. The CDR3 sequence is 15 residues long. Looked up from germline, CDR1 is LNHDA and CDR2 is SQIVND (reference sequence). CDR3 amino acids: CASSSPGGRITEAFF. CDR3 DNA: TGTGCCAGTAGTTCCCCCGGGGGTAGGATAACTGAAGCTTTCTTT.

The chain employs TRBV11-2 and TRBJ1-6, with TRBD1 as a possible D gene (5 bases). V lost 3 bases to trimming and J lost 6 bases, with 9 bases between them. Germline-derived CDR1 and CDR2 are SGHAT and FQNNGV. This CDR3 spans 14 amino acids. CDR3 residues: CASSFQGGNSPLHF. The CDR3 coding sequence is TGTGCCAGCAGCTTCCAGGGAGGTAATTCACCCCTCCACTTT.

The chain uses TRBV28 and TRBJ2-2, with D possibly being TRBD2 (5 bases). Trimming left V 7 bases short and J 6 bases short, with 12 bases between. The CDR3 sequence is 13 residues long. Germline V gene lookup returns CDR1 MDHEN and CDR2 SYDVKM. CDR3 DNA: TGTGCCAGCACCTTAGTGGAGGCCGGGGAGCTGTTTTTT. Protein sequence: CASTLVEAGELFF. Supplemented by reference TRBV28 and TRBJ2-2, the full variable domain reads DVKVTQSSRYLVKRTGEKVFLECVQDMDHENMFWYRQDPGLGLRLIYFSYDVKMKEKGDIPEGYSVSREKKERFSLILESASTNQTSMYLCASTLVEAGELFFGEGSRLTVL.

The gene calls are TRBV7-3 and TRBJ1-2, with D unclear. V lost 4 bases, J lost 2 bases, and 14 bases lay in between. Germline-derived CDR1 and CDR2 are SGHTA and FQGTGA. This CDR3 region has 15 residues. CDR3 DNA: TGTGCCAGCAGCTCCGACCTTGGCGGGAACTATGGCTACACCTTC. Residues: CASSSDLGGNYGYTF.

The chain carries TRBV11-2 and TRBJ2-3; 7 bases map to TRBD2. The CDR3 has 15 residues. Trimming took 8 bases from V and 0 from J; bases not matched to a gene: 8. The germline CDR1 and CDR2 sequences are SGHAT and FQNNGV. The CDR3 region is CASLWASGSTDTQYF. The DNA for the CDR3 is TGTGCCAGCTTGTGGGCTAGCGGTAGCACAGATACGCAGTATTTT.

The count of this clone is one. The J gene is TRBJ2-1, the V gene TRBV5-5; D is unclear. Trimming shortened V by 4 bases and J by 4 bases, and 6 bases separated the two germline ends. The germline gives CDR1 SGHKS, CDR2 YYEKEE (reference sequence). The CDR3 spans 12 residues. The CDR3 DNA is TGTGCCAGCAGCCTTCCTTACAATGAGCAGTTCTTC. Its translation: CASSLPYNEQFF.

The chain employs TRBV5-1 and TRBJ2-2; perhaps TRBD2 as D (5 bases). Germline V CDR1 and CDR2: SGHRS, YFSETQ. The CDR3 contains 15 residues. The V end lost 1 base, the J end lost 0 bases, and 7 bases lay between the germline ends. The CDR3 DNA reads TGCGCCAGCAGCTTGTCGGGAACGAACACCGGGGAGCTGTTTTTT. The encoded protein is CASSLSGTNTGELFF.

The chain employs TRBV19 and TRBJ2-2, with D tentatively TRBD1 (6 bases). CDR3 length: 16 amino acids. Germline loops: CDR1 LNHDA, CDR2 SQIVND (reference sequence). V was pared by 1 base and J by 1 base, with 10 bases between. CDR3 sequence (DNA): TGTGCCAGTAGTATAGTTGGGGGCCGGAACACCGGGGAGCTGTTTTTT. Translation gives CASSIVGGRNTGELFF.

The chain joins TRBV15 to TRBJ1-4; D may be TRBD1 (5 bases). V shed 0 bases and J shed 0 bases, with 8 bases lying between them. Per germline, CDR1 LNHNV and CDR2 YYDKDF (reference sequence). This CDR3 spans 16 amino acids. In nucleotides, the CDR3 is TGTGCCACCAGCAGAGACTCGACAGCAACTAATGAAAAACTGTTTTTT. Amino acids: CATSRDSTATNEKLFF.

This clone was seen just once. The J gene is TRBJ2-7, the V gene TRBV7-9; 8 bases line up with TRBD2. Germline trimming cut 1 base from V and 7 bases from J; bases unmatched to any gene: 12. Germline V gene lookup returns CDR1 SEHNR and CDR2 FQNEAQ (reference sequence). This CDR3 spans 16 amino acids. The CDR3 nucleotides read TGTGCCAGCAGCTTAGGTATTGGAGCGGGAGATGATGAGCAGTACTTC. Translating it yields CASSLGIGAGDDEQYF.

This clone was seen a single time. The V call is TRBV5-1, the J call TRBJ1-1; 9 nucleotides align to TRBD1. Germline loops: CDR1 SGHRS, CDR2 YFSETQ. The CDR3 covers 14 residues. The junction had 4 bases not matched to a gene; V was cut back by 2 bases and J by 5 bases. This CDR3 reads CASSFDGQGTEAFF. The CDR3 bases are TGCGCCAGCAGCTTCGATGGACAGGGGACTGAAGCTTTCTTT.

The rearrangement joins TRBV2 to TRBJ1-2; D gene uncertain. The V gene lost 6 bases and the J gene lost 3 bases, with 11 bases spanning the gap. This CDR3 spans 13 amino acids. The germline CDR1 and CDR2 sequences are SNHLY and FYNNEI. The CDR3 sequence: CASSSNTDYGYTF. The CDR3 bases are TGTGCCAGCAGCTCGAATACAGACTATGGCTACACCTTC.

This chain connects TRBV9 to TRBJ2-5; 14 bases map to TRBD2. The CDR3 is made up of 19 amino acids. Germline CDR1 and CDR2: SGDLS and YYNGEE. J was trimmed by 0 bases and V by 3 bases; bases with no gene match: 10. CDR3 sequence: CASSARGTSGSRYQETQYF. The CDR3 region has the DNA TGTGCCAGCAGCGCTAGAGGGACTAGCGGGAGTCGGTACCAAGAGACCCAGTACTTC.

The CDR3 DNA reads as TGTGCCAGCACCCCAACCCTTACAGGGCTTAGGGGCGGCTACACCTTC. Its protein is CASTPTLTGLRGGYTF. V is TRBV27 and J is TRBJ1-2, with a tentative D call TRBD1 (6 bases). The V end lost 7 bases, the J end lost 8 bases, and 26 bases lay between the germline ends. Germline V lookup: CDR1 MNHEY, CDR2 SMNVEV (reference sequence). The CDR3 is 16 amino acids.

The chain has TRBV6-5 and TRBJ2-7; D may be TRBD2 (6 bases). V lost 6 bases, J lost 5 bases, and 17 bases lay in between. CDR1 and CDR2 from the germline V gene are MNHEY and SVGAGI. This CDR3 is 14 amino acids long. The CDR3 DNA is TGTGCCAGCAGAGACTACCGGAGGGCCGACGAGCAGTACTTC. This codes for CASRDYRRADEQYF.

The chain joins TRBV6-2 or TRBV6-3 to TRBJ2-7; 8 bases agree with TRBD2. CDR1 and CDR2 (germline): MNHEY, SVGEGT. The CDR3 has 14 amino acids. J lost 4 bases, V lost 6 bases, and 8 bases had no gene match. The CDR3 loop reads CASSISGNPYEQYV. In nucleotides, the CDR3 is TGTGCCAGCAGCATTAGCGGGAACCCATACGAGCAGTACGTC.

V usage is TRBV28 and J usage is TRBJ1-1; possibly TRBD1 for D (6 bases). The ends were cut back, 5 bases at V and 3 bases at J, with 13 bases in the middle. The CDR3 is 14 amino acids. Germline V gene sequence: CDR1 MDHEN, CDR2 SYDVKM. The CDR3 sequence: CASSRRGHYTEAFF. Here the CDR3 DNA reads TGTGCCAGCAGTAGAAGGGGACACTACACTGAAGCTTTCTTT.

The CDR3 DNA follows: TGTGCCACCAGCAGAGATCAGCGGGGACAAGAGACCCAGTACTTC. Its translation is CATSRDQRGQETQYF. The chain employs TRBV15 and TRBJ2-5, with 7 bases lining up with TRBD2. The CDR3 totals 15 residues. Germline CDR1 and CDR2: LNHNV and YYDKDF (reference sequence). The V and J ends lost 0 bases and 2 bases, in that order; junction bases with no gene match: 3. The entire variable domain, with the rest obtained from reference TRBV15 and TRBJ2-5, is as follows: DAMVIQNPRYQVTQFGKPVTLSCSQTLNHNVMYWYQQKSSQAPKLLFHYYDKDFNNEADTPDNFQSRRPNTSFCFLDIRSPGLGDTAMYLCATSRDQRGQETQYFGPGTRLLVL.

This chain connects TRBV19 to TRBJ2-3; TRBD1 matches at 8 bases. The CDR3 consists of 16 residues. The junction had 7 bases not matched to a gene; V was cut back by 5 bases and J by 0 bases. The V gene's germline CDR1 is LNHDA and CDR2 SQIVND (reference sequence). CDR3 DNA: TGTGCCAGTAGTGTAAGACAGGGGTCTAGCACAGATACGCAGTATTTT. Translated, it gives CASSVRQGSSTDTQYF.

This clone was seen only once. The chain employs TRBV13 and TRBJ2-5, with D unresolved. There are 13 residues in the CDR3. Trimming removed 5 bases at V and 1 base at J, with 8 bases between. Germline CDR1 is PRHDT and CDR2 is FYEKMQ (reference sequence). CDR3 region: CASSMTSQETQYF. CDR3 nucleotides: TGTGCCAGCAGCATGACATCCCAAGAGACCCAGTACTTC.

This chain joins TRBV7-4 and TRBJ1-2; maybe TRBD1 (6 bases). From germline, CDR1 is SGHVT and CDR2 SQSDAQ. The V gene lost 4 bases and the J gene lost 6 bases, with 12 bases spanning the gap. This CDR3 contains 13 residues. The CDR3 DNA is TGTGCCAGCAGCTCACTTACAGGGAATGGCTACACCTTC. Translating it yields CASSSLTGNGYTF.

V usage is TRBV7-8 and J usage is TRBJ2-1; 9 bases agree with TRBD2. This CDR3 has 15 amino acids. V lost 5 bases to trimming and J lost 4 bases; unmatched junction nucleotides: 6. The germline gives CDR1 SGHVS, CDR2 FQNEAQ. CDR3 DNA sequence: TGTGCCAGCAGCCGAGGGACTAGCAGGTACAATGAGCAGTTCTTC. Translating gives CASSRGTSRYNEQFF.

The chain recombines TRBV28 with TRBJ1-2; 7 positions match TRBD1. Germline CDR1 and CDR2: MDHEN and SYDVKM. There are 13 residues in the CDR3. The junction had 4 bases not matched to a gene; V was cut back by 6 bases and J by 3 bases. This CDR3 reads CASRTGTDYGYTF. In nucleotides, the CDR3 is TGTGCCAGCAGGACAGGGACCGACTATGGCTACACCTTC.

The rearrangement links TRBV7-2 to TRBJ1-2; 8 bases fit TRBD1. Germline V gives CDR1 SGHTA, CDR2 FQGNSA. CDR3 length: 15 amino acids. V dropped 5 bases and J dropped 5; count of bases not matched to a gene: 10. The CDR3 loop reads CASSPSPGQGYGYTF. The CDR3 coding sequence is TGTGCCAGCAGCCCATCCCCAGGACAGGGTTATGGCTACACCTTC.

The V gene is TRBV5-1, the J gene TRBJ2-1; TRBD2 matches 11 bases. The germline gives CDR1 SGHRS, CDR2 YFSETQ. With V trimmed by 8 bases and J by 5 bases, 9 bases remained unmatched. The CDR3 is made up of 15 amino acids. CDR3 residues: CASETGTSGHNEQFF. The DNA of the CDR3 is TGCGCCAGTGAGACCGGGACTAGCGGACACAATGAGCAGTTCTTC.

V gene TRBV28 combines with J gene TRBJ1-5; D is unresolved. Germline V CDR1 and CDR2: MDHEN, SYDVKM. The CDR3 extends over 14 amino acids. The V end was cut by 1 base, the J end by 7 bases, with 11 bases between. CDR3 region: CASSLSGRRQPQHF. The CDR3 DNA reads TGTGCCAGCAGTTTATCTGGGAGGCGGCAGCCCCAGCATTTT. Combining the CDR3 with reference TRBV28 and TRBJ1-5 gives the whole variable domain DVKVTQSSRYLVKRTGEKVFLECVQDMDHENMFWYRQDPGLGLRLIYFSYDVKMKEKGDIPEGYSVSREKKERFSLILESASTNQTSMYLCASSLSGRRQPQHFGDGTRLSIL.

The chain has TRBV20-1 and TRBJ1-2; tentative D call: TRBD1 (6 bases). V was pared by 3 bases and J by 1 base, with 15 bases between. CDR3 size: 15 residues. CDR1 is DFQATT, CDR2 SNEGSKA, per germline (reference sequence). The CDR3 reads CSASRGQTINYGYTF. For the CDR3, the DNA is TGCAGTGCTAGTAGGGGACAAACTATTAACTATGGCTACACCTTC.

V usage is TRBV25-1 and J usage is TRBJ2-5; TRBD2 might be the D (6 bases). Germline V gene sequence: CDR1 MGHDK, CDR2 SYGVNS. The V gene lost 6 bases and the J gene lost 2 bases, with 16 bases spanning the gap. The length of the CDR3 is 15 residues. CDR3 amino acids: CASRLTVAGQETQYF. CDR3 in DNA: TGTGCCAGCAGGCTCACGGTGGCGGGGCAAGAGACCCAGTACTTC.

The V and J genes are TRBV15 and TRBJ2-4; D is perhaps TRBD1 (5 bases). The CDR3 has 17 amino acids. CDR1 is LNHNV, CDR2 YYDKDF, per germline (reference sequence). V lost 0 bases and J 0 bases, leaving 12 bases between the germline ends. The CDR3 region has the DNA TGTGCCACCAGCAGAGACAGGGCGCTACAAGCCAAAAACATTCAGTACTTC. Its translation is CATSRDRALQAKNIQYF.